This entry concerns a single T cell receptor (beta chain). Its specific antigen is unknown. In total, roughly 670 healthy bone marrow donors made up the cohort. At the time of sampling, all cohort members were nominally healthy, though unrecorded immune exposures were likely present. The donor tested CMV seronegative, placing the donor among the approximately 360 seronegative members of the cohort. Every donor gave a peripheral blood sample, and the peripheral blood mononuclear cells from that sample were used for TCR beta sequencing. The Qiagen DNeasy Blood Extraction Kit was used to extract genomic DNA from the blood cell samples. This specimen comes from a study of cytomegalovirus exposure and HLA in healthy donors (dated by TCRdb to 2015 to 2018). Context from the whole study: According to an earlier analysis of around 600 of the donors, about 180 million T cells yielded 120 million or so unique TCR beta sequences and approximately 280 Gb of sequence data. Genome-wide SNP genotypes for about 55% of the roughly 670 donors were used in a later genetic analysis, which treated that subset as a discovery cohort. In the later analysis, no new phenotypic data were used to find candidate immune exposures; instead, reliance was placed on TCR beta sequences and their occurrence across donors. An earlier analysis of about 600 of the donors used high-throughput TCR beta sequencing to judge whether each TCR beta V gene segment behaved as functional or pseudogenic. Typing coverage varied by locus: roughly 620-640 donors for A, B, C, DRB1 and DQB1; approximately 500 for DQA1; 606 for DPA1; about 450 for DPB1. Roughly five DR-DQ haplotypes were handled as single units for association and clustering because linkage in the cohort was strong. Across some 400 genotyped donors of the cohort, an average of roughly 250,000 unique TCR beta nucleotide sequences per donor were sequenced, and 15% to 20% of those sequences were non-productive. The study used immunosequencing to profile the T cell repertoires of approximately 650 subjects and linked those repertoires to cytomegalovirus serostatus. All discovery cohort repertoires had been generated on a single sequencing platform. About 280 gigabases of sequencing data and tens of millions of unique TCR sequences were included in an early release covering about 700 HLA-typed donors. Along with the approximately 700-subject first cohort, a separate validation cohort of over a hundred different subjects was used. In a later analysis, previously published TCR beta repertoires from 500 to 750 donors were re-analyzed and high-resolution HLA genotyping was added so that TCR occurrence patterns could be studied. Alongside the repertoire data, information on donor age, sex, ethnicity and CMV serostatus was compiled. Of the roughly 400 genotyped donors, 75% to 85% were placed in the genetic ancestry cluster associated with self-reported Caucasian donors. The study aimed to test whether cataloging public T cell receptors could reveal signatures of past pathogen exposure. HLA typing included class I and class II loci at four-digit resolution. High-throughput TCR immunosequencing, statistical association of individual TCRs with disease status, and machine learning were combined to predict cytomegalovirus infection status.

The trim is 4 bases for V and 6 bases for J, with a gap of 11 bases between the germline ends. CDR1 MNHNS and CDR2 SASEGT are derived from the germline V gene. There are 13 amino acids in the CDR3, from cysteine to phenylalanine inclusive. Only the CDR3 DNA is retained, 39 bases long and in frame from the first base. The protocol used for the library was the immunoSEQ multiplex PCR assay. For the multiplex PCR, a mixture combining 60 forward primers for TCR Vbeta segments and 13 reverse primers for TCR Jbeta segments was used. The CDR3 region of rearranged TCR beta genes was amplified from genomic DNA with a multiplex PCR assay. The Illumina HiSeq System was used to sequence the amplified TCR beta libraries as 87-base-pair reads. For the original study's pipeline: Across the 500 to 700 repertoires, a later analysis counted tens of millions of unique TCR beta chains, around 10 million of which were shared by at least two donors. Raw reads were error-corrected and collapsed into unique sequences with a nearest-neighbor algorithm that merged closely related sequences to remove PCR and sequencing errors. Alignment of CDR3 sequences to IMGT reference sequences was used to assign V, D and J gene segments. For a sequence to be retained, at least a six-nucleotide match to both a V gene segment and a J gene segment was required. Rearrangements were called productive when the CDR3 lacked stop codons and stayed in frame with V and J; all others were non-productive. Following IMGT convention, CDR3 was defined as the stretch from the second conserved V-encoded cysteine to the conserved J-encoded phenylalanine. In an earlier analysis of more than 550 of the donors, sequences lacking an unambiguous match to a single V gene segment were excluded. In an earlier analysis of 500 to 750 of the donors, V segments were called functional above 56.7% productive rearrangements and were called segregating when the between-donor standard deviation exceeded 5%. To diagnose cytomegalovirus status from the catalog of TCR beta chain sequences, a statistical classification framework was built. In a later analysis, V and J genes were assigned by comparing TCR nucleotide sequences against IMGT/GENE-DB human TR gene sequences. In a later analysis, CDR3 sequences and most-parsimonious VDJ recombination scenarios were assigned using the TCRdist pipeline. In a later analysis, each TCR beta chain was defined by its CDR3 amino acid sequence together with its V-gene family, and reads lacking a unique V-gene family were excluded. In a later analysis, fewer than 650 highly shared, low-generation-probability nucleotide sequences were removed to address suspected cross-contamination and a sequencing artifact. In a later analysis, a clonal expansion index for each public chain was calculated from normalized within-repertoire ranks of inferred template counts. Generation probabilities in a later analysis came from a VDJ recombination model fitted to out-of-frame rearrangements, and those results were checked against IGoR. In a later analysis, hypergeometric tests were used to score TCR-TCR, TCR-HLA and TCR-CMV co-occurrence, with a repertoire-size bias correction applied to TCR pairs. False discovery rates were estimated in a later analysis by permuting HLA or CMV assignments 20 times. A later analysis grouped co-occurring TCRs with DBSCAN, adding TCRdist sequence similarity when clustering within HLA-allele-positive subsets. For co-occurrence clustering, repertoires with fewer than 30,000 or more than 120,000 public chains were excluded, along with four to six repertoires with anomalous nucleotide sharing. TCRdb obtained this table from immuneACCESS and retained in-frame rearrangements with V and J assigned. These tables miss some clones; where compared with another copy, unresolved V genes account for less than half of the shortfall, and the remainder is unexplained. V and J calls and clone size are as listed in that table; D and trimming were resolved from the DNA. The sample's own table lists around 140,000 clones. The ten biggest clones cover approximately 1.5% of the sample.

Summary of the overall study and its limitations: In both the original and validation cohorts, the classifier was reported to diagnose cytomegalovirus status with high specificity and sensitivity. A further reported finding was that TCR beta sequences accurately predicted the HLA-A and HLA-B alleles for most subjects in the first cohort. An association between a missense DCLRE1C variant and V-gene and J-gene trimming of TCR beta chains was found in a later genetic analysis and replicated in an independent cohort. An earlier analysis of several hundred of the donors showed that most TCR beta V segments appeared in productive rearrangements either about 87% or about 30% of the time, which broadly matched IMGT annotations. According to a later analysis, TCR association rates differed among HLA loci, with DRB1 alleles showing the most associated TCRs and HLA-C alleles showing the fewest. According to a later analysis, parvovirus B19, influenza, CMV and Epstein-Barr virus appeared linked to several top co-occurrence clusters. Presence/absence analyses assumed roughly uniform sequencing depth across donors, an assumption that may not hold. Some IMGT-functional V segments, including TRBV6-2 and TRBV6-3, could not be distinguished by the 87-base-pair reads and were therefore excluded. The authors suggested that the approach could potentially be extended to other disease states and immunological phenotypes. In a later analysis, about 17,000 TCR beta sequences were associated with specific HLA alleles at a false discovery rate of 0.05. When HLA alleles, especially DR and DQ, strongly co-occurred, attributing TCR associations to individual alleles was difficult. Most TCR sequences were seen in very few donors, while some public TCRs were found in many individuals. A later analysis found that most CMV-associated TCR beta chains appeared HLA-restricted, with HLA associations seemingly driven largely by CMV exposure. A cluster of highly shared sequence variants was judged likely to represent a technical artifact of the sequencing pipeline. In this cohort, only TCR beta chains were sequenced, and detectable features were limited by the absence of alpha or paired-chain data. Linkage disequilibrium might explain the correlated functional status among segregating V segments, but an unknown experimental factor could not be excluded. In the study, 150 to 200 TCR beta chains were listed as associated with cytomegalovirus. Because some donors lacked HLA typing at each locus, the association tests relied only on the typed subset. In vitro tests confirmed that a few of the cytomegalovirus-associated TCR beta chains recognize cytomegalovirus antigens. In a later analysis, HLA-associated TCR beta chains showed more clonal expansion and lower generation probabilities than non-associated chains that were equally common. Immune exposure information for the cohort was limited to CMV serostatus. A later genetic analysis reported fewer N-insertions in productive TCRs among donors in an Asian-associated ancestry cluster than the roughly 690-donor mean. The earlier analysis of some 560 of the donors excluded 15 to 20 rarely observed V segments, including chromosome 9 orphons, because counts were too low.

The chain is assembled from TRBV6-1 and TRBJ2-3, and the D gene may be TRBD1, 5 bases matching. The source is a woman aged 40 to 55 in good health and CMV-seronegative. The source material was PBMCs. This receptor carries the CDR3 CASSGGAADTQYF. Read as DNA, the sequence is TGTGCCAGCAGTGGGGGCGCCGCTGATACGCAGTATTTT.